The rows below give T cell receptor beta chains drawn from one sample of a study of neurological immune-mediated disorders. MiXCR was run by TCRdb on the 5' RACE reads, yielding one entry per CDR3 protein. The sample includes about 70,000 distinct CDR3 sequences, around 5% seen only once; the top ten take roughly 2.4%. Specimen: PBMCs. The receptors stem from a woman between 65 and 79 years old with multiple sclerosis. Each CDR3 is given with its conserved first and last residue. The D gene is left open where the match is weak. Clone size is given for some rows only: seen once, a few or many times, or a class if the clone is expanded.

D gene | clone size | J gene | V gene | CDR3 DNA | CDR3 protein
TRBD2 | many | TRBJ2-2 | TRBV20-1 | TGCAGTGCCAATAGCGGGAGAACCGGGGAGCTGTTTTTT | CSANSGRTGELFF
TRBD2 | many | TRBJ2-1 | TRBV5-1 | TGCGCCAGCAGCACTAGCGGCTACAATGAGCAGTTCTTC | CASSTSGYNEQFF
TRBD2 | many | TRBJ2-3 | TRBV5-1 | TGCGCCAGCAGCTTGGTGGCGGGAGGGCCAGATACGCAGTATTTT | CASSLVAGGPDTQYF
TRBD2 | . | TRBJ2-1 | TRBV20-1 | TGCAGTGCACTGGGGGGACTAGCGGGAAGGGAGCAGTTCTTC | CSALGGLAGREQFF
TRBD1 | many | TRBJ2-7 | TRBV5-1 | TGCGCCAGCAGCTTTGACAGGGGGACCTACGAGCAGTACTTC | CASSFDRGTYEQYF
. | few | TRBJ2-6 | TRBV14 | TGTGCCAGCAGCCCCCCTTGGCGCGACTCTGGGGCCAACGTCCTGACTTTC | CASSPPWRDSGANVLTF
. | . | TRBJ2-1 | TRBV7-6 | TGTGCCAGCAGCTTAGTGGTCTTCAATGAGCAGTTCTTC | CASSLVVFNEQFF
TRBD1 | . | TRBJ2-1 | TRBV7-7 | TGTGCTAGCAGCTCCACCCCTCAGAGACAGGGTGGTAATGAGCAGTTCTTC | CASSSTPQRQGGNEQFF
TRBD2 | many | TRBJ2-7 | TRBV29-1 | TGCAGCGTCCCGGGACTAGAAGTCTACGAGCAGTACTTC | CSVPGLEVYEQYF
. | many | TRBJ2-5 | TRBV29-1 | TGCAGCGTTCCTGGGCCCCAAGAGACCCAGTACTTC | CSVPGPQETQYF
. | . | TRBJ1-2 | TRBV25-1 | TGTGCCAGCAGTCTGGCCGGGGTGTCTGGCTACACCTTC | CASSLAGVSGYTF
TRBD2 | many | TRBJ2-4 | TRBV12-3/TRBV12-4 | TGTGCCAGCAGTGTGACTAGCGGGCACCAGTACTTC | CASSVTSGHQYF
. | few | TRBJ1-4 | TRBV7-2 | TGTGCCAGCAGCTTATTTCCCGGACAGACTAATGAAAAACTGTTTTTT | CASSLFPGQTNEKLFF
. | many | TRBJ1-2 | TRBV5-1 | TGCGCCAGCAGCTCGACAAATAACTATGGCTACACCTTC | CASSSTNNYGYTF
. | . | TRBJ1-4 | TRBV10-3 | TGTGCCATCAGTGAGTCTTCCCCGGGACCTAATGAAAAACTGTTTTTT | CAISESSPGPNEKLFF
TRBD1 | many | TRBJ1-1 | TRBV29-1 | TGCAGCGTTCGGACAGGGGCTTTAATGGACACTGAAGCTTTCTTT | CSVRTGALMDTEAFF
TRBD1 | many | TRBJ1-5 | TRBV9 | TGTGCCAGCAGCGTAGGGGGGACAGGGAATCAGCCCCAGCATTTT | CASSVGGTGNQPQHF
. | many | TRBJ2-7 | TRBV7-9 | TGTGCCAGCAGCTTAGGCAGGGTGTCAACCGAGCAGTACTTC | CASSLGRVSTEQYF
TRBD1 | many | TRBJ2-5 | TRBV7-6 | TGTGCCAGCAGCTTAGCCTACAGGGGTACTGAGACCCAGTACTTC | CASSLAYRGTETQYF
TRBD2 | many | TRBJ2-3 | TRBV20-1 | TGCAGCCCCGGACTAGCGGGAGCAGATACGCAGTATTTT | CSPGLAGADTQYF
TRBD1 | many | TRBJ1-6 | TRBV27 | TGTGCCAGCAGCAAGGAGAGGACAGGGTATTCACCCCTCCACTTT | CASSKERTGYSPLHF
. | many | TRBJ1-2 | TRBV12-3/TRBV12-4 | TGTGCCAGCGGAACCCTTGGACACATGTATGGCTACACCTTC | CASGTLGHMYGYTF
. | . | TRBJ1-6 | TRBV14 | TGTGCCAGCAGCCTAGCCGTTGACAGGTCACGGTCACCCCTCCACTTT | CASSLAVDRSRSPLHF
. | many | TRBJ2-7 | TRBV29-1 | TGCAGCGTTGTCGGGCAGGTCTACGAGCAGTACTTC | CSVVGQVYEQYF
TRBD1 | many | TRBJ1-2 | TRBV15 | TGTGCCACCAGCCCCGGGACAGACTATGGCTACACCTTC | CATSPGTDYGYTF
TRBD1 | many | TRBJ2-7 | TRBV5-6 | TGTGCCAGCAGCTTAGGACAGGGGGTGATCTTGGGCTACGAGCAGTACTTC | CASSLGQGVILGYEQYF
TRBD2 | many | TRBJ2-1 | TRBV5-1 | TGCGCCAGCAGCGCCTCCCCTAGCGGGAGTGTTAATGAGCAGTTCTTC | CASSASPSGSVNEQFF
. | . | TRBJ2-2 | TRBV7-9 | TGTGCCAGCAGCTTTGATGGTATCACCGGGGAGCTGTTTTTT | CASSFDGITGELFF
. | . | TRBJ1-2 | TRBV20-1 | TGCAGTGCTAGAGAGGGGGCGCGGGGCTATGGCTACACCTTC | CSAREGARGYGYTF
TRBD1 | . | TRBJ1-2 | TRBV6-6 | TGTGCCAGCAGCCAATTACAGGGGACCTATGGCTACACCTTC | CASSQLQGTYGYTF
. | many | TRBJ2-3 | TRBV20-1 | TGCAGTGCTCAGAGCGGCGGTAGCACAGATACGCAGTATTTT | CSAQSGGSTDTQYF
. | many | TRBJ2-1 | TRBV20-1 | TGCAGTCCCCGAGGGGGGGGCAATGAGCAGTTCTTC | CSPRGGGNEQFF
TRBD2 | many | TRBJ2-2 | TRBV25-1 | TGTGCCAGCAGTGATACGTTCGGCCGGGGAGGGTTCGGGGAGCTGTTTTTT | CASSDTFGRGGFGELFF
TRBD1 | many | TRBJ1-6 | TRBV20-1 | TGCAGTGCCCTTTGGGACAGGAGCTCCTATAATTCACCCCTCCACTTT | CSALWDRSSYNSPLHF
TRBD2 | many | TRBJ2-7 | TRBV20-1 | TGCAGTGCTACTGAAGGGGAGGGGATTTTCGAGCAGTACTTC | CSATEGEGIFEQYF
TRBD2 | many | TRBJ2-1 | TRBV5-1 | TGCGCCAGCAGCTTGGTCTGGCTAGCGGGAGTTAATGAGCAGTTCTTC | CASSLVWLAGVNEQFF
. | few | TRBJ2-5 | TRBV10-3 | TGTGCCATCAGTGCTAGCGTCACTTCAGAGACCCAGTACTTC | CAISASVTSETQYF
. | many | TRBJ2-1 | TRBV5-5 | TGTGCCAGCAGCATATCTACCAATGAGCAGTTCTTC | CASSISTNEQFF
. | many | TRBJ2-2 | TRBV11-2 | TGTGCCAGCAGCCACCGGTCCGGGGAGCTGTTTTTT | CASSHRSGELFF
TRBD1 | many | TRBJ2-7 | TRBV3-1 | TGTGCCAGCAGCCCATTCCGGGACAGGGGCCGAACCTACGAGCAGTACTTC | CASSPFRDRGRTYEQYF